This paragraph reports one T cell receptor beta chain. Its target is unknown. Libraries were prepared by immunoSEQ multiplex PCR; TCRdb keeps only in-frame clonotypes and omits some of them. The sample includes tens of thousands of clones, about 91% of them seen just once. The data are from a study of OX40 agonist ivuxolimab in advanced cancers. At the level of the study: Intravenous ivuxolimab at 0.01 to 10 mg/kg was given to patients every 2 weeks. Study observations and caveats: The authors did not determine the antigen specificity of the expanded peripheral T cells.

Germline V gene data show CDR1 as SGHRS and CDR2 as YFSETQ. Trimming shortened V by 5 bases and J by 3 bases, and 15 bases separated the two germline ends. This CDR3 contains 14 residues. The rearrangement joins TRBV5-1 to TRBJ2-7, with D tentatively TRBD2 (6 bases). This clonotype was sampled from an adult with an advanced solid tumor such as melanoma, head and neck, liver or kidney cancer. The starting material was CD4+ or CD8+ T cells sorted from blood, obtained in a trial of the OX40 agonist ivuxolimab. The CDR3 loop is CASRIQAGLYEQYF. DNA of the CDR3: TGCGCCAGCAGGATCCAAGCGGGCCTCTACGAGCAGTACTTC.